Listed here is a single T cell receptor (beta chain). These data belong to a study of PD-L1 blockade in urothelial cancer. Study as a whole: Chemotherapy regimens numbering 0 to 3 had been given to patients. Analyses used blood from 3 weeks (second dose) and 6 weeks after treatment start.

A total of 1 to 8 samples per patient were collected pretreatment and on-treatment. The CDR3 covers 14 residues. CDR1 is SEHNR and CDR2 is FQNEAQ in the germline V gene (reference sequence). V lost 1 base and J lost 4, with 7 bases in between. The data were produced by immunoSEQ multiplex PCR, yet TCRdb's version contains in-frame clones alone and is incomplete. Of approximately 71,000 clones in the sample, approximately 88% were seen once. The chain has TRBV7-9 and TRBJ2-2; D remains ambiguous. Sequenced here: PBMCs, sampled around atezolizumab (anti-PD-L1) treatment. This TCR came from a man aged 60 to 75 with urothelial cancer. CDR3 nucleotides: TGTGCCAGCAGCTTAGAAGACATCACCGGGGAGCTGTTTTTT. Protein sequence: CASSLEDITGELFF.